Presented here are 10 T cell receptor beta chains from one specimen sequenced in a study of OX40 agonist ivuxolimab in advanced cancers. Clones were read by immunoSEQ multiplex PCR, and TCRdb kept only the in-frame ones, dropping some. Here the sample spans tens of thousands of clones, 70% to 85% being singletons. Source: CD4+ or CD8+ T cells sorted from blood, taken in a trial of the OX40 agonist ivuxolimab. The receptors stem from an adult with an advanced solid tumor such as melanoma, head and neck, liver or kidney cancer.

CDR3: CATDGGRGTQYF. CDR3 coding DNA: TGTGCCACGGACGGGGGTCGGGGAACCCAGTACTTC. This chain joins TRBV6-5 and TRBJ2-5; D may be TRBD2 (6 bases). Germline CDR1 MNHEY, CDR2 SVGAGI. V lost 10 bases and J 8 bases, leaving 17 bases between the germline ends. CDR3 size: 12 residues.

The V call is TRBV7-2, the J call TRBJ2-3, with 8 bases identical to TRBD2. Per the germline V gene, CDR1 is SGHTA and CDR2 is FQGNSA. This CDR3 spans 18 amino acids. V lost 5 bases, J lost 5 bases, and 18 bases stayed unmatched. CDR3 residues: CASSASKVWRGDKDTQYF. DNA for the CDR3: TGTGCCAGCAGCGCCTCGAAAGTGTGGCGGGGGGATAAAGATACGCAGTATTTT. The full variable domain, with the rest looked up from reference TRBV7-2 and TRBJ2-3, is GAGVSQSPSNKVTEKGKDVELRCDPISGHTALYWYRQSLGQGLEFLIYFQGNSAPDKSGLPSDRFSAERTGGSVSTLTIQRTQQEDSAVYLCASSASKVWRGDKDTQYFGPGTRLTVL.

The V and J genes are TRBV10-3 and TRBJ1-6, with 8 bases identical to TRBD1. The CDR3 is 13 residues long. V trimming: 6 bases; J trimming: 5 bases; junction bases outside the gene matches: 0. Germline CDR1 reads ENHRY; CDR2 reads SYGVKD. CDR3 DNA sequence: TGTGCCATCAGGGACAGGGATAATTCACCCCTCCACTTT. Translation: CAIRDRDNSPLHF.

The genes are TRBV10-2 and TRBJ2-2; 9 nucleotides align to TRBD2. V dropped 2 bases and J dropped 3; count of bases not matched to a gene: 1. The CDR3 runs 15 residues. The germline CDR1 and CDR2 sequences are WSHSY and SAAADI. The CDR3 DNA sequence: TGCGCCAGCAGTGAGGCGGGGGGGGACACCGGGGAGCTGTTTTTT. The encoded protein is CASSEAGGDTGELFF.

In its sample, this clone was seen once. The chain combines TRBV7-3 with TRBJ2-3; a weak D match, TRBD2 (6 bases). The V gene's germline CDR1 is SGHTA and CDR2 FQGTGA. CDR3 length: 14 residues. Deletions cut 0 bases from V and 4 bases from J, with 8 bases between. The CDR3 region is CASSLTPGADTQYF. The CDR3 coding sequence is TGTGCCAGCAGCTTAACCCCGGGGGCAGATACGCAGTATTTT.

The chain joins TRBV5-1 to TRBJ1-2; no clear D gene. V lost 0 bases, J lost 5 bases, and 11 bases lay in between. The germline V gene has CDR1 SGHRS and CDR2 YFSETQ. This CDR3 is built from 14 residues. CDR3 nucleotide sequence: TGCGCCAGCAGCTTGGACAGTCTGGGGTATGGCTACACCTTC. Translation gives CASSLDSLGYGYTF.

The CDR3 region is CASSRTSGGLSTDTQYF. DNA for the CDR3: TGTGCCAGCAGTAGGACTAGCGGGGGCCTGAGCACAGATACGCAGTATTTT. This chain links TRBV6-4 with TRBJ2-3, with TRBD2 identical over 13 bases. This CDR3 has 17 amino acids. V dropped 5 bases and J dropped 0; count of bases not matched to a gene: 5. The germline CDR1 and CDR2 sequences are MRHNA and SNTAGT.

This clone was observed a single time. J is TRBJ1-6 and V is TRBV6-5; D gene unclear. Deletions cut 8 bases from V and 8 bases from J, with 16 bases between. In germline, CDR1 is MNHEY, CDR2 SVGAGI. This CDR3 has 14 residues. The CDR3 DNA is TGTGCCAGCCGCTCGAGAGTAGGAGATTCACCCCTCCACTTT. The encoded protein is CASRSRVGDSPLHF.

The chain combines TRBV29-1 with TRBJ1-1; D might be TRBD1 (6 bases). The CDR3 extends over 13 amino acids. V was pared by 7 bases and J by 4 bases, with 16 bases between. Germline lookup yields CDR1 SQVTM and CDR2 ANQGSEA. The chain's CDR3 is CSASRGWGTEAFF. The CDR3 DNA follows: TGCAGCGCTTCCAGGGGTTGGGGCACTGAAGCTTTCTTT. Together with reference TRBV29-1 and TRBJ1-1, the CDR3 gives the full variable domain: SAVISQKPSRDICQRGTSLTIQCQVDSQVTMMFWYRQQPGQSLTLIATANQGSEATYESGFVIDKFPISRPNLTFSTLTVSNMSPEDSSIYLCSASRGWGTEAFFGQGTRLTVV.

V gene TRBV4-3 combines with J gene TRBJ2-3; TRBD1 is a possible D gene (6 bases). The V end was cut by 0 bases, the J end by 1 base, with 11 bases between. Germline CDR1 is LGHNA and CDR2 is YSLEER. The CDR3 extends over 16 amino acids. CDR3 sequence (DNA): TGCGCCAGCAGCCAAGAACGTTACAGGGGCACAGATACGCAGTATTTT. Translation: CASSQERYRGTDTQYF.